The clone carrying this TCR beta chain came up many times. Its cognate antigen is unknown. These data belong to a study of identical twins. Study-wide results and limits: Fewer insertions were carried by abundant cord blood beta clonotypes, but none was seen in memory repertoires.

CDR1 MGHRA and CDR2 YSYEKL come from the germline V gene. CDR3 size: 18 residues. The V and J ends lost 1 base and 3 bases respectively, with 19 bases between them. Unique molecular identifiers were present on cDNA, and template switching added a universal primer site. TCRdb passed the 5' RACE reads through MiXCR, listing each CDR3 protein once. The sample includes some 630,000 distinct CDR3 sequences, roughly 7.1% of them seen just once. Another study also made use of these data, one on yellow fever vaccine responses in identical twins.

The chain recombines TRBV4-1 with TRBJ2-1; a possible D gene is TRBD1 (6 bases). Sequenced: PBMCs. The TCR was taken from a young woman in good health. This CDR3 is CASSQGIRRQEIYNEQFF. In DNA, the CDR3 is TGCGCCAGCAGCCAAGGTATTAGGAGACAGGAGATCTACAATGAGCAGTTCTTC.